This T cell receptor beta chain was captured in a study of T cell changes during pregnancy in multiple sclerosis (dated by TCRdb to the late 2010s). Study-wide context: In women with multiple sclerosis, the researchers looked at how the T cell repertoire shifted as pregnancy progressed.

As for this clone: This receptor's antigen is unknown. Base qualities are missing; no much larger clone stands one base away.

Per the germline V gene (reference sequence), LNHDA is the CDR1 and SQIVND is the CDR2. Trimming takes 1 base from V and 11 bases from J, and the germline ends sit 11 bases apart. Spanning cysteine to phenylalanine, the CDR3 consists of 12 amino acids. The kept DNA is CDR3 alone, 36 bases in frame from the first base. Receptors were amplified or captured by the immunoSEQ multiplex PCR assay. Not all clones reach the TCRdb copy of this immuneACCESS table, which keeps in-frame sequences only. Checked studies attribute under half of the gap to unresolved V genes and leave the rest unexplained. Recorded for this sample are tens of thousands of clones; approximately 91% of them occurred a single time. Clones ranked in the top ten supply under 0.5% of the sample.

This chain is built from TRBV19 and TRBJ1-1, with no D gene named confidently. This receptor was taken from a female donor with multiple sclerosis, enrolled in a pregnancy study. The specimen was CD4+ T cells from peripheral blood mononuclear cells, collected in the second trimester of pregnancy. The CDR3 reads CASSIVFVQAFF. The nucleotide sequence is given as TGTGCCAGTAGTATAGTTTTCGTCCAGGCTTTCTTT.